This is a list of T cell receptor beta chains from one sample in a study of graft-versus-host responses after intestinal transplantation. These TCRs are of unknown antigen specificity. The method was immunoSEQ multiplex PCR; TCRdb's version includes in-frame clones alone and lacks a portion of them. The data show around 99,000 clones, 87% seen once. The starting material was unstimulated CD4+ T cells sorted from spleen or lymph node cells, obtained before transplant. These receptors originate from a human donor who was the organ donor for an intestinal transplant. Each CDR3 is given with its conserved first and last residue. Fields, in order: D gene, V gene, J gene, CDR3 length, clone size, CDR3 DNA, CDR3 protein. A D gene is named only where the DNA matches it firmly. Rows may omit the clone size; those that give it use once, few, many or a size class.

d_gene: .; v_gene: TRBV6-6; j_gene: TRBJ2-7; len: 12; abundance: .; CDR3nt: TGTGCCAGCAGTTACCCGGCGGGAGAGCAGTACTTC; CDR3aa: CASSYPAGEQYF
d_gene: TRBD1; v_gene: TRBV10-1; j_gene: TRBJ2-7; len: 16; abundance: .; CDR3nt: TGCGCCAGCAGTGAGAGTGGACAGGGTATATCCTACGAGCAGTACTTC; CDR3aa: CASSESGQGISYEQYF
d_gene: .; v_gene: TRBV27; j_gene: TRBJ2-7; len: 13; abundance: once; CDR3nt: TGTGCCAGCAGTTTTGCCGGGCCCGAGGGGCAGTACTTC; CDR3aa: CASSFAGPEGQYF
d_gene: .; v_gene: TRBV27; j_gene: TRBJ2-1; len: 15; abundance: .; CDR3nt: TGTGCCAGCAGCCCACAGAGACTAGGTCACAATGAGCAGTTCTTC; CDR3aa: CASSPQRLGHNEQFF
d_gene: .; v_gene: TRBV5-4; j_gene: TRBJ2-5; len: 14; abundance: few; CDR3nt: TGTGCCAGCAGCTTGGGAGGTTGGGGGGAGACCCAGTACTTC; CDR3aa: CASSLGGWGETQYF
d_gene: TRBD1; v_gene: TRBV13; j_gene: TRBJ2-2; len: 18; abundance: .; CDR3nt: TGTGCCAGCAGCTCGTTAAAATCGGGACAGGGGTACACCGGGGAGCTGTTTTTT; CDR3aa: CASSSLKSGQGYTGELFF
d_gene: TRBD2; v_gene: TRBV6-1; j_gene: TRBJ2-1; len: 14; abundance: .; CDR3nt: TGTGCCAGCAGAACCAGCCTAGCGGGGGGTGAGCAGTTCTTC; CDR3aa: CASRTSLAGGEQFF
d_gene: TRBD1; v_gene: TRBV6-5; j_gene: TRBJ2-7; len: 13; abundance: .; CDR3nt: TGTGCCAGCAGTGAAGACGGGACAGCGAAACATTACTTC; CDR3aa: CASSEDGTAKHYF
d_gene: TRBD1; v_gene: TRBV2; j_gene: TRBJ2-7; len: 16; abundance: .; CDR3nt: TGTGCCAGCAAACCTATAGGACAGGGGACTAACTACGAGCAGTACTTC; CDR3aa: CASKPIGQGTNYEQYF
d_gene: .; v_gene: TRBV2; j_gene: TRBJ1-1; len: 11; abundance: .; CDR3nt: TGTGCCAGCAGTTCCCCCTTGGGAGCTTTCTTT; CDR3aa: CASSSPLGAFF
d_gene: .; v_gene: TRBV27; j_gene: TRBJ2-7; len: 13; abundance: .; CDR3nt: TGTGCCAGCAGTAGGGTTCAGGGCTACGAGCAGTACTTC; CDR3aa: CASSRVQGYEQYF
d_gene: .; v_gene: TRBV19; j_gene: TRBJ2-2; len: 17; abundance: .; CDR3nt: TGTGCCAGTAGTATAGTTGGGACTCCAGCGAACACCGGGGAGCTGTTTTTT; CDR3aa: CASSIVGTPANTGELFF
d_gene: TRBD2; v_gene: TRBV6-1; j_gene: TRBJ2-7; len: 14; abundance: .; CDR3nt: TGTGCCAGCAATCGGGGACTAGCGGACTACGAGCAGTACTTC; CDR3aa: CASNRGLADYEQYF
d_gene: TRBD1; v_gene: TRBV4-1; j_gene: TRBJ2-1; len: 18; abundance: .; CDR3nt: TGCGCCAGCAGCCAAGTTAGTGAGGGGGCAGGGGTTTACAATGAGCAGTTCTTC; CDR3aa: CASSQVSEGAGVYNEQFF
d_gene: TRBD1; v_gene: TRBV18; j_gene: TRBJ2-7; len: 13; abundance: .; CDR3nt: TGTGCCAGCTCACCGGGACAGTCCTACGAGCAGTACTTC; CDR3aa: CASSPGQSYEQYF
d_gene: TRBD2; v_gene: TRBV15; j_gene: TRBJ2-7; len: 14; abundance: .; CDR3nt: TGTGCCACCAGCAGAGATTTGGGCGGGAGGTCCCAGTACTTC; CDR3aa: CATSRDLGGRSQYF
d_gene: TRBD2; v_gene: TRBV7-2; j_gene: TRBJ2-1; len: 17; abundance: few; CDR3nt: TGTGCCAGCAGCCTGGGGACTAGCGGGGGAATACCCAATGAGCAGTTCTTC; CDR3aa: CASSLGTSGGIPNEQFF
d_gene: .; v_gene: TRBV2; j_gene: TRBJ1-5; len: 14; abundance: .; CDR3nt: TGTGCCAGCAGTGATCGACGGGTCAATCAGCCCCAGCATTTT; CDR3aa: CASSDRRVNQPQHF
d_gene: TRBD1; v_gene: TRBV6-5; j_gene: TRBJ1-5; len: 15; abundance: .; CDR3nt: TGTGCCAGCAGTGGCTTGACAGGGAGGAACCAGCCCCAGCATTTT; CDR3aa: CASSGLTGRNQPQHF
d_gene: .; v_gene: TRBV5-8; j_gene: TRBJ1-2; len: 14; abundance: .; CDR3nt: TGTGCCAGCGGGTTTCCACGAAAGACCTATGGCTACACCTTC; CDR3aa: CASGFPRKTYGYTF
d_gene: .; v_gene: TRBV4-1; j_gene: TRBJ1-6; len: 14; abundance: .; CDR3nt: TGCGCCAGCAGTGTCGACAGGAGGAACTCACCCCTCCACTTT; CDR3aa: CASSVDRRNSPLHF
d_gene: .; v_gene: TRBV2; j_gene: TRBJ1-1; len: 13; abundance: few; CDR3nt: TGTGCCAGCACCCGGGGGTCTGGGGGTGAAGCTTTCTTT; CDR3aa: CASTRGSGGEAFF
d_gene: .; v_gene: TRBV6-1; j_gene: TRBJ2-1; len: 17; abundance: once; CDR3nt: TGTGCCAGCAGGGAAGTACTGAGACTAGAACCCTACAATGAGCAGTTCTTC; CDR3aa: CASREVLRLEPYNEQFF
d_gene: .; v_gene: TRBV19; j_gene: TRBJ1-5; len: 15; abundance: few; CDR3nt: TGTGCCAGTAGTATAGGTGGACCTTCTAATCAGCCCCAGCATTTT; CDR3aa: CASSIGGPSNQPQHF
d_gene: TRBD1; v_gene: TRBV4-1; j_gene: TRBJ1-5; len: 17; abundance: .; CDR3nt: TGCGCCAGCAGCCTTCTGACAGGGCCCACCCGCCGGAGGCCCCAGCATTTT; CDR3aa: CASSLLTGPTRRRPQHF
d_gene: TRBD1; v_gene: TRBV27; j_gene: TRBJ2-6; len: 17; abundance: .; CDR3nt: TGTGCCAGCAGGCCACAGGGGGCGGCCCGAGGGGCCAACGTCCTGACTTTC; CDR3aa: CASRPQGAARGANVLTF
d_gene: .; v_gene: TRBV27; j_gene: TRBJ2-1; len: 17; abundance: .; CDR3nt: TGTGCCAGCAGTCTATCCCCCCTCCGCAGGGCCTACAATGAGCAGTTCTTC; CDR3aa: CASSLSPLRRAYNEQFF
d_gene: TRBD2; v_gene: TRBV5-5; j_gene: TRBJ2-1; len: 16; abundance: once; CDR3nt: TGTGCCAGCAGCTTCCCTAGCGGGGGGTTTATCGATGAGCAGTTCTTC; CDR3aa: CASSFPSGGFIDEQFF
d_gene: TRBD2; v_gene: TRBV7-2; j_gene: TRBJ2-1; len: 15; abundance: once; CDR3nt: TGTGCCAGCAGCTTACTGAGCGGGAGGGTCGGTGAGCAGTTCTTC; CDR3aa: CASSLLSGRVGEQFF
d_gene: .; v_gene: TRBV13; j_gene: TRBJ2-2; len: 17; abundance: once; CDR3nt: TGTGCCAGCAGCTATCCCGGACAGAGCCTCAACACCGGGGAGCTGTTTTTT; CDR3aa: CASSYPGQSLNTGELFF
d_gene: TRBD2; v_gene: TRBV7-3; j_gene: TRBJ2-3; len: 15; abundance: .; CDR3nt: TGTGCCAGCAGCTTAAGGCCCAGCGGGGAAGATACGCAGTATTTT; CDR3aa: CASSLRPSGEDTQYF
d_gene: .; v_gene: TRBV5-4; j_gene: TRBJ1-2; len: 15; abundance: .; CDR3nt: TGTGCCAGCAGCCGGGGGACGGCCGGGGACTATGGCTACACCTTC; CDR3aa: CASSRGTAGDYGYTF
d_gene: TRBD1; v_gene: TRBV6-6; j_gene: TRBJ1-1; len: 14; abundance: .; CDR3nt: TGTGCCAGCAGTTACCTGGGACAGACATATGAAGCTTTCTTT; CDR3aa: CASSYLGQTYEAFF
d_gene: .; v_gene: TRBV7-2; j_gene: TRBJ1-1; len: 13; abundance: few; CDR3nt: TGTGCCAGCAGCTGGACATCTAACACTGAAGCTTTCTTT; CDR3aa: CASSWTSNTEAFF
d_gene: .; v_gene: TRBV18; j_gene: TRBJ2-3; len: 15; abundance: once; CDR3nt: TGTGCCAGCTCACCCAATTTAGACTCGAAAGATACGCAGTATTTT; CDR3aa: CASSPNLDSKDTQYF
d_gene: .; v_gene: TRBV5-1; j_gene: TRBJ1-2; len: 15; abundance: .; CDR3nt: TGCGCCAGCAGCTTGGCAGCAGGTTACAGCTATGGCTACACCTTC; CDR3aa: CASSLAAGYSYGYTF
d_gene: .; v_gene: TRBV27; j_gene: TRBJ1-3; len: 12; abundance: .; CDR3nt: TGTGCCAGCAGTTTTTTTGGAAACACCATATATTTT; CDR3aa: CASSFFGNTIYF